This paragraph covers one T cell receptor beta chain sequence. Its specificity is unknown. Repertoires were generated with immunoSEQ multiplex PCR, while TCRdb's copy carries only in-frame clones and drops some. The sample lists about 25,000 clones, 70% to 80% occurring once. This sample is drawn from a study of STAT5B mutations in CD4+ large granular lymphocyte leukemia. Findings and limits, study-wide: Without HLA matching, higher CD4+ than CD8+ T-LGLL clonality could reflect small sample size. TRBV06-family usage was enriched in top patient clones (8/27) versus controls (2/35).

This CDR3 region has 16 residues. Germline CDR1 MDHEN, CDR2 SYDVKM. Losses at the gene ends were 6 bases for V and 7 bases for J; bases not matched to a gene: 12. Sequencing was done on a sample of CD4+ T cells from blood buffy coats. The V gene is TRBV28, the J gene TRBJ2-5; 12 bases match TRBD2. The receptor was isolated from a human donor in good health. The chain's CDR3 is CASSPGTSGLGGTQYF. CDR3 bases: TGTGCCAGCAGCCCCGGGACTAGCGGGCTTGGGGGGACCCAGTACTTC.